This passage covers 14 T cell receptor beta chains from one sample sequenced in a study of shared clonotypes between healthy human individuals. The repertoire was sequenced with immunoSEQ multiplex PCR; TCRdb's copy has only in-frame clones and lacks some. The data contain about 2.3 million clones, about nine tenths of them singletons. Sequencing was done on a sample of naive CD4+ T cells from PBMCs. Subset specified: CD45RA+ positively selected. All receptors come from a man aged 18 to 29 in good health. Some clones in this sample may be carry-over from other donors' samples.

The V gene is TRBV19, the J gene TRBJ2-7; the match to TRBD2 covers 11 bases. Per germline, CDR1 LNHDA and CDR2 SQIVND (reference sequence). V lost 8 bases to trimming and J lost 3 bases; unmatched junction nucleotides: 0. The CDR3 extends over 12 amino acids. The CDR3, as DNA: TGTGCCAGTGGGACTAGCGGCTACGAGCAGTACTTC. As protein: CASGTSGYEQYF.

The V gene is TRBV2, the J gene TRBJ2-1, with 7 bases fitting TRBD2. Per germline, CDR1 SNHLY and CDR2 FYNNEI. The J segment lost 6 bases and the V segment lost 6 bases, leaving 2 bases of the junction unmatched. The CDR3 contains 12 residues. The chain's CDR3 is CASRGLTNEQFF. DNA of the CDR3: TGTGCCAGCAGGGGACTAACCAATGAGCAGTTCTTC. The whole variable domain, remainder taken from reference TRBV2 and TRBJ2-1, is EPEVTQTPSHQVTQMGQEVILRCVPISNHLYFYWYRQILGQKVEFLVSFYNNEISEKSEIFDDQFSVERPDGSNFTLKIRSTKLEDSAMYFCASRGLTNEQFFGPGTRLTVL.

The chain links TRBV5-1 to TRBJ1-4; 8 nucleotides agree with TRBD1. J was trimmed by 8 bases and V by 3 bases; bases with no gene match: 12. CDR1 and CDR2 from the germline V gene are SGHRS and YFSETQ. The CDR3 loop spans 16 amino acids. CDR3 sequence reads: CASSSGGTGLGEKLFF. The CDR3 DNA is TGCGCCAGCAGCTCCGGTGGGACAGGCCTGGGGGAAAAACTGTTTTTT.

This chain joins TRBV10-1 and TRBJ2-3, with 9 bases identical to TRBD2. V lost 6 bases, J lost 5 bases, and 9 bases stayed unmatched. CDR1 is WNHNN, CDR2 SYGVQD, per germline (reference sequence). The length of the CDR3 is 15 residues. In DNA, the CDR3 is TGCGCCAGCAGCTTGACTAGCGGCCGCCAAGATACGCAGTATTTT. Translated: CASSLTSGRQDTQYF.

V gene TRBV19 combines with J gene TRBJ1-5; 8 bases agree with TRBD1. V lost 9 bases and J lost 1; bases outside the gene matches: 8. Germline V CDR1 and CDR2: LNHDA, SQIVND (reference sequence). This CDR3 spans 15 amino acids. The CDR3 loop is CASQGAEASNQPQHF. The CDR3 coding sequence is TGTGCCAGCCAGGGGGCTGAAGCAAGCAATCAGCCCCAGCATTTT.

V gene TRBV6-6 combines with J gene TRBJ2-3, with D hard to call. Trimming pared 3 bases from V and 0 bases from J, leaving 10 bases between. Germline-derived CDR1 and CDR2 are MNHNY and SVGAGI (reference sequence). The CDR3 consists of 15 residues. The CDR3 coding sequence is TGTGCCAGCAGTTATAGGGCGATTAGCACAGATACGCAGTATTTT. Its translation: CASSYRAISTDTQYF.

The chain employs TRBV7-2 and TRBJ2-7; tentatively, D is TRBD2 (6 bases). The germline V and J ends were trimmed by 4 bases and 3 bases, with 10 bases remaining between them. The V gene's germline CDR1 is SGHTA and CDR2 FQGNSA. CDR3 length: 13 residues. Written as DNA, the CDR3 is TGTGCCAGCAGCTACCGGCGGGGCTACGAGCAGTACTTC. Protein: CASSYRRGYEQYF.

The V call is TRBV4-2, the J call TRBJ2-7; no clear D. The germline V gene encodes CDR1 LGHNA and CDR2 YNFKEQ. The V end was cut by 3 bases, the J end by 3 bases, with 3 bases between. This CDR3 contains 11 residues. This chain's CDR3 is CASSHGYEQYF. Written as DNA, the CDR3 is TGTGCCAGCAGCCACGGCTACGAGCAGTACTTC.

V gene TRBV6-4 combines with J gene TRBJ1-1, with a weak D call TRBD1 (5 bases). The CDR3 spans 15 residues. Trimming removed 4 bases at V and 3 bases at J, with 15 bases between. Germline V lookup: CDR1 MRHNA, CDR2 SNTAGT. CDR3 sequence (DNA): TGTGCCAGCAGTGCATCTCCGGGGGGGGACACTGAAGCTTTCTTT. Protein product: CASSASPGGDTEAFF.

The J gene is TRBJ2-1, the V gene TRBV30; D is unresolved. Trimming took 1 base from V and 13 from J, leaving 14 bases between them. Germline V gives CDR1 GTSNPN, CDR2 SVGIG (reference sequence). CDR3 length: 12 residues. The CDR3: CAWSGVEIPQFF. In DNA, the CDR3 is TGTGCCTGGAGTGGTGTGGAGATCCCCCAGTTCTTC.

The chain links TRBV5-1 to TRBJ1-6, with TRBD1 matching over 7 bases. The V gene end was trimmed by 4 bases and the J gene end by 14 bases; junction bases not matched to a gene: 12. Germline V gene data show CDR1 as SGHRS and CDR2 as YFSETQ. There are 14 residues in the CDR3. CDR3 residues: CASSTYSTGMSLHF. The CDR3 nucleotides read TGCGCCAGCAGCACGTACTCGACAGGGATGTCCCTCCACTTT.

There are a few counts of this clone. The rearrangement joins TRBV5-1 to TRBJ1-4, with D hard to call. Per germline, CDR1 SGHRS and CDR2 YFSETQ. The CDR3 has 13 residues. The germline V and J ends were trimmed by 4 bases and 7 bases, with 11 bases remaining between them. The CDR3 DNA is TGCGCCAGCAGCCCGCTGGGGAGTGAAAAACTGTTTTTT. It codes for CASSPLGSEKLFF.

This clone was seen a single time. The chain carries TRBV6-5 and TRBJ1-2; D unclear. Trimming left V 7 bases short and J 8 bases short, with 11 bases between. Germline loops: CDR1 MNHEY, CDR2 SVGAGI. The CDR3 covers 11 residues. The CDR3 reads CASMTSGGYTF. As DNA, the CDR3 is TGTGCCAGCATGACTTCGGGAGGCTACACCTTC.

The chain joins TRBV7-9 to TRBJ2-5; possibly TRBD1 or TRBD2 for D (5 bases each). V was pared by 6 bases and J by 7 bases, with 15 bases between. This CDR3 comprises 13 residues. From germline, CDR1 is SEHNR and CDR2 FQNEAQ (reference sequence). In DNA, the CDR3 is TGTGCCAGCAGGCCCGGGACGGCGGGGACCCAGTACTTC. Translating it yields CASRPGTAGTQYF.